The 9 T cell receptor beta chains below all came from one sample that was sequenced in a study of cytomegalovirus exposure and HLA in healthy donors. Use of 60 Vbeta and 13 Jbeta primers characterized the PCR. Method: immunoSEQ multiplex PCR; TCRdb's copy keeps in-frame clones and lacks some. This table holds around 200,000 clones, about 85% found once. Sequenced input: PBMCs. The receptors shown here come from a woman in her 50s in good health and CMV-seropositive.

The chain uses TRBV30 and TRBJ2-7, with TRBD1 identical over 9 bases. The CDR3 totals 14 residues. Germline V gene sequence: CDR1 GTSNPN, CDR2 SVGIG (reference sequence). The V gene end was trimmed by 3 bases and the J gene end by 7 bases; junction bases not matched to a gene: 10. CDR3 coding DNA: TGTGCCTGGAGCCCGGACAGGGGTGCGTGGGAGCAGTACTTC. Its protein is CAWSPDRGAWEQYF.

The CDR3 loop reads CASSSPGAFGGNTIYF. The CDR3 DNA sequence: TGTGCCAGCAGCTCTCCCGGCGCCTTCGGGGGAAACACCATATATTTT. J is TRBJ1-3 and V is TRBV7-9; D is uncertain. CDR1 and CDR2 (germline): SEHNR, FQNEAQ (reference sequence). This CDR3 has 16 residues. The V end lost 4 bases, the J end lost 4 bases, and 17 bases lay between the germline ends.

The V call is TRBV13, the J call TRBJ1-2, with 11 bases identical to TRBD1. CDR1 and CDR2 from the germline V gene are PRHDT and FYEKMQ (reference sequence). The V gene end was trimmed by 4 bases and the J gene end by 8 bases; junction bases not matched to a gene: 12. The CDR3 contains 16 residues. CDR3 in DNA: TGTGCCAGCAGCTCCGGCGGGGGACAGGGGGTGTCGGGCTACACCTTC. Protein sequence: CASSSGGGQGVSGYTF.

This clone has only a few counts. The rearrangement joins TRBV5-4 to TRBJ1-1; D not certain. Germline CDR1 is SGHNT and CDR2 is YYREEE (reference sequence). V gave up 4 bases and J gave up 7 bases, with 8 bases separating them. The length of the CDR3 is 11 residues. CDR3 nucleotides: TGTGCCAGCAGCAAAGGAGATGAAGCTTTCTTT. Translating gives CASSKGDEAFF.

V gene TRBV6-5 combines with J gene TRBJ1-1, with D perhaps matching TRBD1 (5 bases). V lost 5 bases and J 1 base, leaving 14 bases between the germline ends. Germline assignment: CDR1 MNHEY and CDR2 SVGAGI. The CDR3 is 15 amino acids. CDR3 in amino acids: CASSRPTGGNTEAFF. The CDR3 region has the DNA TGTGCCAGCAGTCGCCCAACGGGGGGGAACACTGAAGCTTTCTTT.

The rearrangement uses TRBV5-1 and TRBJ2-1, with 9 bases matching TRBD2. The CDR3 sequence is 16 residues long. CDR1 is SGHRS, CDR2 YFSETQ, per germline. The junction had 9 bases not matched to a gene; V was cut back by 4 bases and J by 4 bases. The CDR3 spells CASSQGNSGGYNEQFF. The DNA for the CDR3 is TGCGCCAGCAGCCAGGGGAATAGCGGGGGATACAATGAGCAGTTCTTC.

This chain links TRBV9 with TRBJ1-2; perhaps TRBD1 as D (6 bases). The CDR3 loop spans 15 amino acids. V was cut by 0 bases and J by 2 bases, with 11 bases left in between. Germline lookup yields CDR1 SGDLS and CDR2 YYNGEE. The CDR3 DNA follows: TGTGCCAGCAGCGTAGTGTCAGGGGACAACTATGGCTACACCTTC. This encodes CASSVVSGDNYGYTF. Looking up the rest from reference TRBV9 and TRBJ1-2 gives the full variable domain: DSGVTQTPKHLITATGQRVTLRCSPRSGDLSVYWYQQSLDQGLQFLIQYYNGEERAKGNILERFSAQQFPDLHSELNLSSLELGDSALYFCASSVVSGDNYGYTFGSGTRLTVV.

This chain connects TRBV5-1 to TRBJ2-3; perhaps TRBD2 as D (5 bases). Germline CDR1 is SGHRS and CDR2 is YFSETQ. This CDR3 spans 14 amino acids. V lost 1 base to trimming and J lost 4 bases, with 10 bases between them. The CDR3 reads CASSLRLAADTQYF. In DNA form, the CDR3 reads TGCGCCAGCAGCTTGCGGCTAGCAGCAGATACGCAGTATTTT.

This chain joins TRBV9 and TRBJ1-2; 8 nucleotides agree with TRBD1. The V gene's germline CDR1 is SGDLS and CDR2 YYNGEE. The J segment lost 7 bases and the V segment lost 3 bases, leaving 11 bases of the junction unmatched. This CDR3 has 15 amino acids. In DNA, the CDR3 is TGTGCCAGCAGCGACGCGGACAGGGTAGTAGGTGGCTACACCTTC. The encoded protein is CASSDADRVVGGYTF.